A selection of T cell receptor beta chains follows, all from one sample in a study of blood T cell repertoires in COVID-19. Assay: immunoSEQ multiplex PCR; the TCRdb copy retains only in-frame clones and omits some. This sample has 190,000 or so clones; approximately 87% occur once, and the top ten carry 0.7% to 0.8%. The specimen was peripheral blood. All receptors come from an older woman with acute or convalescent COVID-19. Both conserved end residues are part of each CDR3. Fields, in order: J gene, clone size, D gene, V gene, CDR3 DNA, CDR3 protein. The D gene is left open where the match is weak. Size tells how often a clone was seen (once, few, many) or the class of an expanded clone, and some rows leave it out.

>TRBJ2-3|-|-|TRBV5-1
TGCGCCAGCAGCTTAGGCGGCTCTAGCACAGATACGCAGTATTTT
CASSLGGSSTDTQYF
>TRBJ2-3|once|TRBD1|TRBV28
TGTGCCAGCAGTTCCCCACAGGGGCTTTACACAGATACGCAGTATTTT
CASSSPQGLYTDTQYF
>TRBJ1-3|-|TRBD1|TRBV10-3
TGTGCCATCAGTGAAGGGGGCGGAAACACCATATATTTT
CAISEGGGNTIYF
>TRBJ2-3|once|TRBD2|TRBV11-2
TGTGCCAGCGCCCTAGCGGGCCCAGATACGCAGTATTTT
CASALAGPDTQYF
>TRBJ2-7|-|TRBD2|TRBV27
TGTGCCAGCAGTGCCCCCCAGCGGGGGGCCTACGAGCAGTACTTC
CASSAPQRGAYEQYF
>TRBJ2-7|-|-|TRBV6-5
TGTGCCAGCAAACCAACCTTCCAGGGGACGGTCGAGCAGTACTTC
CASKPTFQGTVEQYF
>TRBJ2-7|-|-|TRBV11-3
TGTGCCAGCAGTTATGGAGCGCGGGACTACGAGCAGTACTTC
CASSYGARDYEQYF
>TRBJ1-5|-|-|TRBV6-1
TGTGCCAGCAGTGAGCGGGGGGGCAATCAGCCCCAGCATTTT
CASSERGGNQPQHF
>TRBJ2-3|-|-|TRBV7-9
TGTGCCAGCAGCTTCGGCCGACAGTCAGGGACAGATACGCAGTATTTT
CASSFGRQSGTDTQYF
>TRBJ2-3|-|-|TRBV19
TGTGCCAGTAGGGGACTTCTCACAGATACGCAGTATTTT
CASRGLLTDTQYF
>TRBJ1-2|few|-|TRBV3-1/TRBV3-2
TGTGCCAGCAGCCAAGGGGCCTACATCTATGGCTACACCTTC
CASSQGAYIYGYTF
>TRBJ1-1|-|-|TRBV6-5
TGTGCCAGCACTATAAACCAGAACACTGAAGCTTTCTTT
CASTINQNTEAFF
>TRBJ2-1|-|-|TRBV6-5
TGTGCCAGCAGTAAGACAGAGCTATACAATGAGCAGTTCTTC
CASSKTELYNEQFF
>TRBJ2-5|-|TRBD1|TRBV7-9
TGTGCCAGCAGCCTTCCGGACAGGGGTAGGGGGACCCAGTACTTC
CASSLPDRGRGTQYF
>TRBJ1-5|-|TRBD1|TRBV7-8
TGTGCCAGCAGCCTCACGTCAGGGGGCGCCGGGCTATGGCCCCAGCATTTT
CASSLTSGGAGLWPQHF
>TRBJ2-1|-|-|TRBV20-1
TGCAGTGCTGCCCCGGGGAATGAGCAGTTCTTC
CSAAPGNEQFF
>TRBJ1-5|-|TRBD1|TRBV6-5
TGTGCCAGCAGCCGTACCACAGGGGGGGGTCAGCCCCAGCATTTT
CASSRTTGGGQPQHF
>TRBJ1-1|-|TRBD1|TRBV7-6
TGTGCCAGCACCCCGGACAGGGCGAACACTGAAGCTTTCTTT
CASTPDRANTEAFF
>TRBJ2-1|few|-|TRBV3-1/TRBV3-2
TGTGCCAGCAGCCAAACAGATAATGAGCAGTTCTTC
CASSQTDNEQFF
>TRBJ2-7|-|TRBD2|TRBV9
TGTGCCAGCAGCGTAGAAGGCGGGGGGTACGAGCAGTACTTC
CASSVEGGGYEQYF
>TRBJ1-1|once|-|TRBV29-1
TGCAGCGTTGACGCTGACAGGAACACTGAAGCTTTCTTT
CSVDADRNTEAFF
>TRBJ2-3|-|-|TRBV11-2
TGTGCCAGCAGCTTAGTACTAACCCTCACAGATACGCAGTATTTT
CASSLVLTLTDTQYF
>TRBJ1-4|-|-|TRBV5-1
TGCGCCAGCAGCTTTTTTTCGGGTGAAAAACTGTTTTTT
CASSFFSGEKLFF